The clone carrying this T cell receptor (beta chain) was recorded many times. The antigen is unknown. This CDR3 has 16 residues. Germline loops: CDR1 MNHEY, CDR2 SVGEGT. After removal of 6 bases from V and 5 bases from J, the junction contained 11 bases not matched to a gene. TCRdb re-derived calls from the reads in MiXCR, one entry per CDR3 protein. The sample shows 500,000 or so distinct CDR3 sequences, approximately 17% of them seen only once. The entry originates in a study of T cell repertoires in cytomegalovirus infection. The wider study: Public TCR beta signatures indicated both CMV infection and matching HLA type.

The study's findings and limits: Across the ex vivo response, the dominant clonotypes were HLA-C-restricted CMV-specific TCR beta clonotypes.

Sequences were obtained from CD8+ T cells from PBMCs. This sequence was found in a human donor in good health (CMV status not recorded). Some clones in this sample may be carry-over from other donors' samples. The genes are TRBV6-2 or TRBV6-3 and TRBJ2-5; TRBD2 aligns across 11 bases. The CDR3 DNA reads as TGTGCCAGCAGACGCCCCCTAGCGGGGGGCGCGGAGACCCAGTACTTC. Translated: CASRRPLAGGAETQYF.